This T cell receptor beta chain was captured in a study of OX40 agonist ivuxolimab in advanced cancers. The study, taken as a whole, reports: More expanded clones were found, on average, in CD8+ than in CD4+ T cells.

Repertoires were generated with immunoSEQ multiplex PCR, while TCRdb's copy carries only in-frame clones and drops some. The profile covers about 83,000 clones, with more than 70% appearing a single time and 0.65% to 0.8% taken by the ten largest. Details on this clone: Its antigen remains unidentified.

V lost 0 bases to trimming and J lost 2 bases, with 17 bases between them. CDR3 length equals 17 residues. Germline loops: CDR1 SEHNR, CDR2 FQNEAQ (reference sequence). The chain uses TRBV7-9 and TRBJ2-7; possibly TRBD2 for D (6 bases). Sequencing used CD4+ or CD8+ T cells sorted from blood, obtained in a trial of the OX40 agonist ivuxolimab. This receptor was identified in an adult with an advanced solid tumor such as melanoma, head and neck, liver or kidney cancer. DNA for the CDR3: TGTGCCAGCAGCTTAGCGGAATTCGGGACGGGGGCCTACGAGCAGTACTTC. Translating it yields CASSLAEFGTGAYEQYF.